What follows describes a single T cell receptor beta chain. Its specificity is not known. This CDR3 region has 15 residues. Germline V CDR1 and CDR2: SGHVS, FQNEAQ. V lost 1 base, J lost 3 bases, and 10 bases lay in between. The data belong to a study of radiotherapy plus CTLA-4 blockade in lung cancer. Repertoires were generated with immunoSEQ multiplex PCR, while TCRdb's copy carries only in-frame clones and drops some. In the table there are around 110,000 clones, around 90% of which are singletons. Broader study findings: Following radiotherapy plus ipilimumab, tumor-derived TCR clones expanded in the blood.

The V call is TRBV7-8, the J call TRBJ2-1; a possible D gene is TRBD2 (5 bases). The clonotype originates from a human donor with non-small cell lung cancer that progressed on radiotherapy plus ipilimumab. This material consisted of peripheral blood, taken from a patient treated with radiotherapy plus ipilimumab. CDR3 coding DNA: TGTGCCAGCAGCTTAGATGGACTGATCTACAATGAGCAGTTCTTC. Its translation: CASSLDGLIYNEQFF.